This is a list of T cell receptor beta chains from one sample in a study of T cells in Graves' hyperthyroidism and ophthalmopathy. TCRdb reanalysed the multiplex PCR reads using MiXCR and keeps one entry per CDR3 protein. The sample contains hundreds of thousands of distinct CDR3 sequences, approximately 14% of which appear only once. The sequenced sample was blood. The source of these receptors is a woman aged 18-29 years with Graves' hyperthyroidism. CDR3s include the opening cysteine and the closing phenylalanine or tryptophan. D genes are given only for firm matches. Size values are once, few and many counts, or a class for expanded clones, and some rows have none.

>many|-|TRBJ1-2|TRBV2
TGTGCCAGCAGTCTAGTTTTGGGGGACTATGGCTACACCTTC
CASSLVLGDYGYTF
>few|-|TRBJ1-5|TRBV13
TGTGCCAGCAGCTTGCATGAGAATCAGCCCCAGCATTTT
CASSLHENQPQHF
>many|-|TRBJ2-5|TRBV18
TGTGCCAGCTCACCACCCCCCAGGGAGGAGACCCAGTACTTC
CASSPPPREETQYF
>few|TRBD2|TRBJ2-1|TRBV7-3
TGTGCCAGCAGCAGAACTAGCGGGGCTAACAATGAGCAGTTCTTC
CASSRTSGANNEQFF
>many|-|TRBJ2-1|TRBV2
TGTGCCAGCAAGACTAGTCCGACGAGCTCCTACAATGAGCAGTTCTTC
CASKTSPTSSYNEQFF
>many|-|TRBJ2-3|TRBV2
TGTGCCAGCAGTGACGCGAGGGAGACAGATACGCAGTATTTT
CASSDARETDTQYF
>few|-|TRBJ1-2|TRBV12-3/TRBV12-4
TGTGCCAGCAGTCCCCGCAGGTCTTACTATGGCTACACCTTC
CASSPRRSYYGYTF
>many|TRBD1|TRBJ1-2|TRBV30
TGTGCCTGGGGACAGGGAGGGGGCTACACCTTC
CAWGQGGGYTF
>-|TRBD2|TRBJ2-5|TRBV6-5
TGTGCCAGCAGTTACTTGGGACTAGCGGGAGAAATCCAAGAGACCCAGTACTTC
CASSYLGLAGEIQETQYF
>-|TRBD1|TRBJ2-6|TRBV19
TGTGCCAGTAGTATCCCCGGGACAGGGTTTTCTGGGGCCAACGTCCTGACTTTC
CASSIPGTGFSGANVLTF
>many|TRBD2|TRBJ2-3|TRBV12-3/TRBV12-4
TGTGCCAGCAGTCCGGGACTAGCGGGGCTCACAGATACGCAGTATTTT
CASSPGLAGLTDTQYF
>many|-|TRBJ2-7|TRBV28
TGTGCCAGCAGTTTTAGAAGGGCCCTCACCTACGAGCAGTACTTC
CASSFRRALTYEQYF
>many|-|TRBJ2-1|TRBV28
TGTGCCAGCAGCTTAGCCGGAGAGGGAGAGCAGTTCTTC
CASSLAGEGEQFF
>many|-|TRBJ1-1|TRBV7-9
TGTGCCAGCAGCTTAGCTACAGGGAGCGCTGAAGCTTTCTTT
CASSLATGSAEAFF
>-|-|TRBJ1-1|TRBV19
TGTGCCAGTAGTCCCCGGCCTACGAACACTGAAGCTTTCTTT
CASSPRPTNTEAFF
>-|-|TRBJ2-7|TRBV6-2/TRBV6-3
TGTGCCAGCAGTTACTGGGACGACTCCTACGAGCAGTACTTC
CASSYWDDSYEQYF
>-|TRBD2|TRBJ2-2|TRBV27
TGTGCCAGCAGTTCCTTTCTAGCGGGGGGTCCCGGCACCGGGGAGCTGTTTTTT
CASSSFLAGGPGTGELFF
>few|TRBD2|TRBJ2-1|TRBV18
TGTGCCAGCTCACCCGGGACTAGCGGGAGGCGTGTTGAGCAGTTCTTC
CASSPGTSGRRVEQFF